This TCR beta chain was identified during a study of cytomegalovirus exposure and HLA in healthy donors. The study's findings and limits: Accounts indicate the classifier identified cytomegalovirus status with strong specificity and sensitivity. Later work found that TCR association rates differed between HLA loci; DRB1 had the most and HLA-C the fewest.

The CDR3 length is 14 residues. V was shortened by 5 bases and J by 6 bases, with 17 bases between the two germline ends. The germline V gene encodes CDR1 MGHRA and CDR2 YSYEKL. 13 Jbeta primers and 60 Vbeta primers were used for the PCR. Data came from immunoSEQ multiplex PCR; TCRdb stores just in-frame clones and leaves some out. The sample contains roughly 130,000 clones, over 65% of which appear only once. This clone was counted a few times. Its antigen is as yet unknown. This clonotype originated in a man in his late teens or twenties in good health and CMV-seropositive. Sequencing was performed on PBMCs. The rearrangement joins TRBV4-1 to TRBJ2-7; no clear D. DNA of the CDR3: TGCGCCAGCAGCGCCGGAAGTACAGATTCCGAGCAGTACTTC. It is translated as CASSAGSTDSEQYF.